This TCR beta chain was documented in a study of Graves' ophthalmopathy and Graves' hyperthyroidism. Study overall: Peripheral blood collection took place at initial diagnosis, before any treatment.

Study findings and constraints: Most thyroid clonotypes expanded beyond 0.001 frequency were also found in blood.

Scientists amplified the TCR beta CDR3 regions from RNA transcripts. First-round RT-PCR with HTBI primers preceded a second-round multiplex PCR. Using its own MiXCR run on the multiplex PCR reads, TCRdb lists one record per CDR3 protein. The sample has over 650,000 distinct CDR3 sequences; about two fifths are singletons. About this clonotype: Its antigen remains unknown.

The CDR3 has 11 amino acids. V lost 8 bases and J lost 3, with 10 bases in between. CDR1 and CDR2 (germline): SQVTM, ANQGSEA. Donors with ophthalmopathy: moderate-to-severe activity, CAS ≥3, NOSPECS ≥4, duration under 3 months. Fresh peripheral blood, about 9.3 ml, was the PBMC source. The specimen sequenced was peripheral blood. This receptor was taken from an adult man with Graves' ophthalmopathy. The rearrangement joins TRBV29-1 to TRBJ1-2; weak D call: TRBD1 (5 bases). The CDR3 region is CSLGADYGYTF. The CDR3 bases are TGCAGCTTAGGGGCAGACTATGGCTACACCTTC.